This T cell receptor (beta chain) was documented in a study of long-term antiretroviral therapy in people with HIV. Study observations and caveats: Collection spanned 2004 to 2017; ART regimens may be less effective than current ones. HIV repertoires spanned narrower CDR3 length ranges than controls.

Concerning this clone: Its antigen is as yet unknown.

The run of the v3.0 immunoSEQ assay was at survey level. Some clones are missing from TCRdb's copy, which holds only in-frame ones; the method was immunoSEQ multiplex PCR. The sample has 5,000 to 7,500 clones; more than 60% are singletons. The TCR was taken from a man aged 40-50 years with HIV. This specimen consisted of unsorted PBMCs, obtained 0.5 years before starting antiretroviral therapy.

This chain's CDR3 is CASSLEGNTEAFF. In DNA, the CDR3 is TGTGCCAGCAGCTTAGAAGGCAACACTGAAGCTTTCTTT. This chain uses TRBV7-8 with TRBJ1-1; D is unresolved. The length of the CDR3 is 13 residues. V lost 1 base and J lost 2, with 5 bases in between. Germline CDR1 is SGHVS and CDR2 is FQNEAQ.